This T cell receptor beta chain was observed in a study of CD4 T cells in relation to SARS-CoV-2 and coronaviruses. Study results and caveats: Around two thirds of donors had memory CD4+ clonotypes crossrecognizing SARS-CoV-2 and common cold coronavirus spike. Crossreactivity was assessed only for spike protein, not other viral proteins. The assay detects memory recall responses, not culture-primed primary responses.

Assay used: immunoSEQ multiplex PCR; TCRdb lists only in-frame clones, some missing. Counted here are under 50,000 clones, more than 75% occurring once; the ten biggest clones make up 9.2%. With respect to this clone: Its antigen is as yet unknown.

This CDR3 comprises 14 residues. Losses at the gene ends were 1 base for V and 2 bases for J; bases not matched to a gene: 2. Germline V gene lookup returns CDR1 SGHRS and CDR2 YFSETQ. Naive and memory CD4+ T cells came from enriched cryopreserved PBMCs. This sequence originates from an adult with COVID-19. The chain links TRBV5-1 to TRBJ2-5, with 7 bases fitting TRBD1. Sequencing was performed on memory CD4+ T cells from PBMCs. CDR3 sequence reads: CASSLSRGQETQYF. The CDR3 region has the DNA TGCGCCAGCAGCTTGTCCAGGGGGCAAGAGACCCAGTACTTC.